This T cell receptor beta chain was identified during a study of human T cells and chemical hapten exposure (dated by TCRdb to the early 2020s). Some background on the complete study: For sensitization, 2% DPC in acetone was applied to an approximately 2 cm by approximately 2 cm area of upper inner arm skin. Throughout the study period of about 25 weeks, patients also received therapeutic DPC doses to the scalp every week. Patch tests used Finn chambers with 0.01% DPC on the upper back, scored after 6 days by International Contact Dermatitis Research Group standards. Alopecia areata with under or over 50% scalp involvement, alopecia totalis and alopecia universalis were represented in the patient cohort, which was mostly female. The libraries were sequenced as a pool, and the TCR yield per sample differed mostly because of small variations in library volumes within the pool. This study followed changes in the peripheral blood TCR repertoire in vivo during primary and secondary sensitization of alopecia patients to the hapten diphenylcyclopropenone (DPC). Blood samples were taken from patients before sensitization (week 0) and at 2, 6 and about 24 weeks after DPC sensitization. For TCR sequencing, blood came from 25 to 35 alopecia patients at anywhere from one to four time points (pre-sensitization, 2, 6 and 24 weeks). General study outcomes and caveats: The number of TCRs above 1 in 1000 frequency did not change with DPC sensitization; there was no evidence of global repertoire structure alterations. After repeated subsampling, changes were observed in the strength of the expansion versus patch-test correlation and in the threshold at which the correlation became significant. Alopecia, a presumed autoimmune disease, was present in all patients, so the immune response of the patients might differ from that of healthy individuals. Compared with pre-sensitization or healthy control sets, expanded TCRs formed significantly more large CDR3 similarity clusters, which is consistent with antigen-driven responses. A positive correlation was found between the number of PT1 expanded TCRs and patch test score, with significance reached at thresholds 8, 16 and 32 but not 4.

Libraries were constructed by RACE. Sequencing took place on a NextSeq 500. During library preparation, unique molecular identifiers were attached to individual cDNA molecules so that TCRs could be counted quantitatively and reproducibly. Both TCR alpha and TCR beta chains were sequenced from each blood RNA sample. In the authors' own workflow: Samples had a median of approximately 96,000 TCRs, with a range from roughly 23,224 to 750,000. The Decombinator software suite was used to annotate V, J and CDR3 in the TCR reads. For PS versus PT1 abundance plots, all samples were subsampled to the same number of TCRs (28,000). TCRs were defined as expanded if absent before sensitization and observed at least eight times at the 2-week time point. In TCRdb, the public reads were trimmed at Q25 with fastp and aligned with MiXCR, with productive beta chains retained. Each CDR3 protein appears once, grouped with its most common genes and DNA. The V and J calls and clone size are TCRdb's, not the authors'. The sample records 95,000 to 150,000 distinct CDR3 sequences, about 11% of which are singletons. The ten largest clones capture over 2% of the sample.

This specimen's time point label, per the study, means: patch test 3, about 24 weeks after DPC sensitization. The label giving this sample's treatment or condition can be read as: therapeutic diphenylcyclopropenone sensitization with weekly scalp DPC. At each patch-test visit, blood was drawn before the patch test was applied. Patients were eligible if aged 18 to 70, diagnosed with alopecia and judged suitable for DPC therapy, and pregnant patients were excluded. Unfractionated whole blood was collected in Tempus Blood RNA tubes, and total RNA was extracted from that blood. The CDR3 numbers 16 residues from cysteine through phenylalanine. Just CDR3 DNA is preserved here, 48 bases in frame from base 1. Trimming removed 3 bases from V and 7 bases from J, leaving 20 bases between the germline ends. Only a few counts were recorded for this clonotype. It has no known antigen specificity. Per-base qualities were not stored, and no clone one base away is much larger.

Source: whole blood, taken in connection with sensitization to the hapten diphenylcyclopropenone (DPC). The sequence derives from a woman in her forties or fifties with alopecia areata. Some clones in this sample may be carry-over from other donors' samples. The V and J segments used are TRBV12-3 or TRBV12-4 and TRBJ2-3; a confident D gene designation cannot be given. The CDR3 is CASSLRSPANHNTQYF. The sequence in DNA is TGTGCCAGCAGTTTGCGATCCCCTGCCAATCATAATACGCAGTATTTT.